This entry lists 30 T cell receptor beta chains sequenced from one sample in a study of blood T cell repertoires in COVID-19. The protocol was immunoSEQ multiplex PCR, while the TCRdb copy is restricted to in-frame clones and leaves out a portion. Of a few hundred thousand clones listed, around 87% are singletons. The sequencing sample was made of peripheral blood. These receptors all come from a woman aged 50 to 65 who had recovered from COVID-19.

This sequence joins TRBV2 and TRBJ1-1; D gene unclear. V was clipped by 5 bases and J by 4 bases, with 11 bases between them. Germline V lookup: CDR1 SNHLY, CDR2 FYNNEI. This CDR3 has 13 amino acids. CDR3 region: CASSPGGVTEAFF. CDR3 in DNA: TGTGCCAGCAGTCCGGGCGGGGTCACTGAAGCTTTCTTT.

This chain connects TRBV6-5 to TRBJ1-1, with 9 bases matching TRBD1. V shed 6 bases and J 8 bases; nucleotides not matched to a gene: 13. Per germline, CDR1 MNHEY and CDR2 SVGAGI. CDR3 size: 15 residues. The CDR3 DNA sequence: TGTGCCAGCAGCCACCCGGGACAGGGTAGACCCGAAGCTTTCTTT. It codes for CASSHPGQGRPEAFF.

CDR3 amino acids: CASSIAGTGAYEQYF. The DNA for the CDR3 is TGTGCCAGTAGTATCGCCGGGACAGGGGCCTACGAGCAGTACTTC. The chain employs TRBV19 and TRBJ2-7; 10 nucleotides agree with TRBD1. CDR3 length: 15 residues. Germline V gene data show CDR1 as LNHDA and CDR2 as SQIVND (reference sequence). V lost 3 bases, J lost 2 bases, and 4 bases stayed unmatched.

The rearrangement joins TRBV30 to TRBJ2-5; tentatively, D is TRBD2 (6 bases). Germline V gene data show CDR1 as GTSNPN and CDR2 as SVGIG (reference sequence). Trimming removed 4 bases from V and 2 bases from J, with 11 bases in between. CDR3 length equals 13 residues. The CDR3 here is CAWISRGQETQYF. The CDR3 DNA reads as TGTGCCTGGATCTCGCGGGGTCAAGAGACCCAGTACTTC.

This clone appeared a single time. The J gene is TRBJ2-3, the V gene TRBV18; possibly TRBD1 for D (6 bases). The V gene's germline CDR1 is KGHSH and CDR2 LQKENI. The CDR3 sequence is 16 residues long. V shed 0 bases and J shed 4 bases, with 14 bases lying between them. The CDR3 loop is CASSPPTGIRADTQYF. CDR3 coding DNA: TGTGCCAGCTCACCACCAACAGGGATTAGGGCAGATACGCAGTATTTT.

The rearrangement links TRBV7-2 to TRBJ2-7; TRBD2 agrees at 8 bases. Germline V CDR1 and CDR2: SGHTA, FQGNSA. V gave up 6 bases and J gave up 3 bases; unmatched junction bases: 7. The CDR3 covers 14 residues. In nucleotides, the CDR3 is TGTGCCAGCAGTTCCCCCGGGGGGGGCTACGAGCAGTACTTC. Translating gives CASSSPGGGYEQYF. Full variable domain (outside the CDR3, taken from reference TRBV7-2 and TRBJ2-7): GAGVSQSPSNKVTEKGKDVELRCDPISGHTALYWYRQSLGQGLEFLIYFQGNSAPDKSGLPSDRFSAERTGGSVSTLTIQRTQQEDSAVYLCASSSPGGGYEQYFGPGTRLTVT.

This clone was picked up one time. The rearrangement links TRBV6-5 to TRBJ2-6; D unclear. This CDR3 contains 14 residues. Germline assignment: CDR1 MNHEY and CDR2 SVGAGI. Trimming cost V 8 bases and J 0 bases, with 8 bases left between them. The CDR3 nucleotides read TGTGCCAGCCTCCGGTCCTCTGGGGCCAACGTCCTGACTTTC. It encodes CASLRSSGANVLTF.

The chain links TRBV5-6 to TRBJ2-2, with D tentatively TRBD2 (6 bases). V lost 4 bases, J lost 4 bases, and 17 bases lay in between. The CDR3 runs 16 residues. The V gene's germline CDR1 is SGHDT and CDR2 YYEEEE. The CDR3 bases are TGTGCCAGCAGCCCCGGGGGTAGTTTACCCACCGGGGAGCTGTTTTTT. It is translated as CASSPGGSLPTGELFF.

The J gene is TRBJ1-2, the V gene TRBV9, with TRBD1 identical over 7 bases. V shed 3 bases and J 4 bases; nucleotides not matched to a gene: 9. The CDR3 totals 15 residues. CDR1 SGDLS and CDR2 YYNGEE come from the germline V gene. CDR3 DNA: TGTGCCAGCAGCGAGCCGCCGGGACAGCCCTATGGCTACACCTTC. Amino acid sequence: CASSEPPGQPYGYTF.

The rearrangement joins TRBV6-2 or TRBV6-3 to TRBJ2-1; 9 nucleotides line up with TRBD2. V lost 5 bases to trimming and J lost 6 bases; unmatched junction nucleotides: 8. Germline assignment: CDR1 MNHEY and CDR2 SVGEGT. The CDR3 spans 15 residues. For the CDR3, the DNA is TGTGCCAGCAGTAAATCGGGACTAGCTAGCAATGAGCAGTTCTTC. Protein product: CASSKSGLASNEQFF.

This clone has just one count. The chain uses TRBV18 and TRBJ1-2, with D unclear. CDR3 length equals 15 residues. The V and J ends lost 0 bases and 3 bases respectively, with 11 bases between them. Germline CDR1 and CDR2: KGHSH and LQKENI. DNA of the CDR3: TGTGCCAGCTCACCACCCCTAGACGGAGACTATGGCTACACCTTC. Residues: CASSPPLDGDYGYTF.

The V call is TRBV7-2, the J call TRBJ1-6; TRBD1 aligns across 8 bases. V was clipped by 6 bases and J by 6 bases; unmatched bases: 4. Germline V gene lookup returns CDR1 SGHTA and CDR2 FQGNSA. This CDR3 is 14 amino acids long. The CDR3 here is CASRIGQGNSPLHF. The CDR3 nucleotides are TGTGCCAGCAGAATAGGACAGGGTAATTCACCCCTCCACTTT.

The chain joins TRBV14 to TRBJ2-1, with TRBD1 matching over 7 bases. Germline-derived CDR1 and CDR2 are SGHDN and FVKESK. The CDR3 contains 13 residues. Unmatched junction bases numbered 1, after V lost 2 bases and J lost 6 bases. CDR3 protein: CASSQNRGNEQFF. The CDR3 DNA follows: TGTGCCAGCAGCCAAAACAGGGGCAATGAGCAGTTCTTC. The whole variable domain, remainder taken from reference TRBV14 and TRBJ2-1, is EAGVTQFPSHSVIEKGQTVTLRCDPISGHDNLYWYRRVMGKEIKFLLHFVKESKQDESGMPNNRFLAERTGGTYSTLKVQPAELEDSGVYFCASSQNRGNEQFFGPGTRLTVL.

V and J are TRBV10-3 and TRBJ2-5; TRBD2 agrees at 7 bases. CDR3 length: 14 residues. Germline CDR1 reads ENHRY; CDR2 reads SYGVKD. The ends lost 0 bases at V and 7 bases at J; junction bases unmatched: 5. CDR3 nucleotides: TGTGCCATCAGTGAGTCGGGGGGGAGCGGGACCCAGTACTTC. Protein product: CAISESGGSGTQYF.

This clone occurred a few times. This chain uses TRBV28 with TRBJ1-5, with D possibly matching TRBD1 (6 bases). The germline gives CDR1 MDHEN, CDR2 SYDVKM. The V gene lost 9 bases and the J gene lost 3 bases, with 18 bases spanning the gap. CDR3 size: 15 residues. The CDR3 region is CASNGGASFNQPQHF. The CDR3 bases are TGTGCCAGTAATGGGGGGGCGAGCTTCAATCAGCCCCAGCATTTT.

This chain connects TRBV6-4 to TRBJ2-2; TRBD1 might be the D (6 bases). Germline CDR1 is MRHNA and CDR2 is SNTAGT. V was pared by 6 bases and J by 7 bases, with 12 bases between. This CDR3 comprises 13 residues. The CDR3 reads CASSPLRGGELFF. The CDR3 region has the DNA TGTGCCAGCAGCCCCCTCAGGGGCGGGGAGCTGTTTTTT.

The J gene is TRBJ2-1, the V gene TRBV24-1, with 12 nucleotides matching TRBD1. This CDR3 spans 16 amino acids. Germline V gene sequence: CDR1 KGHDR, CDR2 SFDVKD. V dropped 0 bases and J dropped 7; count of bases not matched to a gene: 3. The CDR3 sequence is CATSDLSGQGANEQFF. In DNA, the CDR3 is TGTGCCACCAGTGATTTGTCGGGACAGGGGGCGAATGAGCAGTTCTTC.

The chain uses TRBV15 and TRBJ2-7; D perhaps matches TRBD2 (7 bases). The germline V gene has CDR1 LNHNV and CDR2 YYDKDF (reference sequence). The CDR3 extends over 16 amino acids. Trimming left V 0 bases short and J 7 bases short, with 19 bases between. Here the CDR3 DNA reads TGTGCCACCAGCAGAGATGGGGGGGGCGCCGCGAGAGAGCAGTACTTC. This encodes CATSRDGGGAAREQYF.

The chain recombines TRBV5-6 with TRBJ2-5; a weak D match, TRBD2 (5 bases). V was trimmed by 1 base and J by 5 bases, leaving 12 bases between them. Per the germline V gene, CDR1 is SGHDT and CDR2 is YYEEEE. The CDR3 has 14 residues. The CDR3 region has the DNA TGTGCCAGCAGCTTGCGGGGTGCCAAGGAGACCCAGTACTTC. Translation: CASSLRGAKETQYF.

V is TRBV27 and J is TRBJ1-4; D unclear. The germline V gene encodes CDR1 MNHEY and CDR2 SMNVEV (reference sequence). The CDR3 runs 16 residues. V was pared by 5 bases and J by 7 bases, with 20 bases between. The CDR3 loop is CASSVNKGYRLEKLFF. CDR3 DNA: TGTGCCAGCAGTGTAAATAAAGGATACCGACTTGAAAAACTGTTTTTT. The variable domain in full, completed from reference TRBV27 and TRBJ1-4, reads EAQVTQNPRYLITVTGKKLTVTCSQNMNHEYMSWYRQDPGLGLRQIYYSMNVEVTDKGDVPEGYKVSRKEKRNFPLILESPSPNQTSLYFCASSVNKGYRLEKLFFGSGTQLSVL.

The genes are TRBV5-5 and TRBJ2-1, with D unclear. This CDR3 contains 13 residues. CDR1 SGHKS and CDR2 YYEKEE come from the germline V gene (reference sequence). Trimming stripped 2 bases from V and 5 bases from J, with 8 bases between. The CDR3 region is CASSFIVHNEQFF. CDR3 nucleotide sequence: TGTGCCAGCAGCTTTATAGTGCACAATGAGCAGTTCTTC.

This clone was recorded once. The CDR3 loop reads CATLWDRAPYEQYF. The DNA of the CDR3 is TGTGCCACCCTGTGGGACAGGGCCCCCTACGAGCAGTACTTC. The chain carries TRBV28 and TRBJ2-7, with TRBD1 matching 9 bases. CDR1 MDHEN and CDR2 SYDVKM come from the germline V gene. Trimming cost V 10 bases and J 2 bases; bases outside gene matches: 9. This CDR3 has 14 amino acids.

DNA of the CDR3: TGTGCCAGCAGCCAATCGGACAGGGGGAATCAGCCCCAGCATTTT. Amino acids: CASSQSDRGNQPQHF. J is TRBJ1-5 and V is TRBV3-1 (or the pseudogene TRBV3-2); TRBD1 matches at 10 bases. The V gene end was trimmed by 2 bases and the J gene end by 4 bases; junction bases not matched to a gene: 2. In germline, CDR1 is LGHDT, CDR2 YNNKEL (reference sequence). The CDR3 length is 15 residues.

The rearrangement uses TRBV9 and TRBJ2-1; 7 positions match TRBD2. The CDR3 covers 16 residues. From germline, CDR1 is SGDLS and CDR2 YYNGEE. V dropped 0 bases and J dropped 4; count of bases not matched to a gene: 7. The CDR3 nucleotides are TGTGCCAGCAGCGTAGAGGCGGGAGTGGTTTACAATGAGCAGTTCTTC. Translation: CASSVEAGVVYNEQFF.

The chain combines TRBV4-1 with TRBJ2-7; 9 nucleotides agree with TRBD2. From germline, CDR1 is MGHRA and CDR2 YSYEKL. The CDR3 contains 16 residues. Trimming removed 0 bases from V and 0 bases from J; junction bases left unmatched: 3. CDR3 nucleotides: TGCGCCAGCAGCCAAGAACTAGCGGGTCGCTCCTACGAGCAGTACTTC. Its translation is CASSQELAGRSYEQYF.

This chain uses TRBV4-2 with TRBJ2-5; TRBD1 aligns across 10 bases. The CDR3 runs 15 residues. In germline, CDR1 is LGHNA, CDR2 YNFKEQ. V was pared by 4 bases and J by 4 bases, with 6 bases of the junction left unmatched. The CDR3 loop is CASSRDRGGIETQYF. The CDR3 DNA sequence: TGTGCCAGCAGCCGGGACAGGGGTGGTATAGAGACCCAGTACTTC.

The chain recombines TRBV18 with TRBJ2-1; 11 bases match TRBD2. The CDR3 length is 15 residues. Germline V gene data show CDR1 as KGHSH and CDR2 as LQKENI. V lost 2 bases to trimming and J lost 10 bases; unmatched junction nucleotides: 7. CDR3 nucleotide sequence: TGTGCCAGCTCACCAGGAACTAGCGGGGGCAAGGAGCAGTTCTTC. It encodes CASSPGTSGGKEQFF.

This chain connects TRBV15 to TRBJ1-4; D is uncertain. The CDR3 length is 15 residues. V was shortened by 0 bases and J by 7 bases, with 12 bases between the two germline ends. From germline, CDR1 is LNHNV and CDR2 YYDKDF (reference sequence). Here the CDR3 reads CATSRDPGAGEKLFF. The CDR3 DNA sequence: TGTGCCACCAGCAGAGATCCGGGTGCGGGTGAAAAACTGTTTTTT.

The chain joins TRBV9 to TRBJ2-7, with 8 bases that match TRBD2. The CDR3 has 14 amino acids. The germline V gene has CDR1 SGDLS and CDR2 YYNGEE. J gave up 4 bases and V 4 bases, and 7 bases lay outside the gene matches. CDR3 bases: TGTGCCAGCAGCCCCGGACTAGCTCAGTACGAGCAGTACTTC. Its protein product is CASSPGLAQYEQYF.

This chain connects TRBV6-6 to TRBJ2-5; 8 positions match TRBD1. There are 14 residues in the CDR3. The V segment lost 8 bases and the J segment 5 bases; nucleotides outside the gene matches: 10. The germline CDR1 and CDR2 sequences are MNHNY and SVGAGI (reference sequence). The CDR3 sequence: CASCRGQGAETQYF. CDR3 DNA: TGTGCCAGCTGCAGGGGTCAGGGGGCTGAGACCCAGTACTTC.